These 3 T cell receptor beta chains were all obtained from the same sample, sequenced in a study of graft-versus-host responses after intestinal transplantation. Sequencing used immunoSEQ multiplex PCR; TCRdb keeps in-frame clones, though not all of them. This sample yields 15,000 or so clones, of which around nine tenths are seen a single time; approximately 6% belongs to the top ten. The specimen was PBMCs, collected around 110 days after intestinal transplant. Every receptor here comes from a human patient who received an intestinal transplant, so some T cells may come from the graft donor.

Judged by abundance, this clone is large. The CDR3 protein is CASSLLAGLDEQYF. CDR3 bases: TGTGCCAGCAGTTTACTAGCGGGATTGGACGAGCAGTACTTC. This rearrangement joins TRBV27 to TRBJ2-7; 9 bases map to TRBD2. CDR1 is MNHEY, CDR2 SMNVEV, per germline (reference sequence). V lost 2 bases, J lost 5 bases, and 4 bases stayed unmatched. The CDR3 extends over 14 amino acids.

This rearrangement joins TRBV29-1 to TRBJ1-2, with 7 bases aligning to TRBD1. CDR1 and CDR2 (germline): SQVTM, ANQGSEA. The V and J ends lost 6 bases and 2 bases, in that order; junction bases with no gene match: 3. The CDR3 is 12 residues long. CDR3 region: CSVEGQNYGYTF. In DNA, the CDR3 is TGCAGCGTGGAGGGACAGAACTATGGCTACACCTTC.

The rearrangement joins TRBV10-3 to TRBJ2-2; D remains ambiguous. The germline CDR1 and CDR2 sequences are ENHRY and SYGVKD. The CDR3 runs to 15 residues. V gave up 0 bases and J gave up 1 base, with 6 bases separating them. Written as DNA, the CDR3 is TGTGCCATCAGTGAGTCCAGCTTGAACACCGGGGAGCTGTTTTTT. The encoded protein is CAISESSLNTGELFF.